Listed below are T cell receptor beta chains from one sample, sequenced in a study of T cell repertoires in cytomegalovirus infection. TCRdb re-analysed the reads in MiXCR, keeping a single row per CDR3 protein. The table shows roughly 920,000 distinct CDR3 sequences, with around 30% occurring only once. Their target antigens are unknown. The source material was cultured CD8+ T cells from PBMCs, sampled from culture after CMV antigen stimulation. These receptors were obtained from a human donor in good health (CMV status not recorded). Some clones in this sample may be carry-over from other donors' samples. Both conserved end residues are part of each CDR3. The D gene is left open where the match is weak. Rows give clone size only sometimes, using once, few, many, or a class for an expanded clone.

j_call: TRBJ1-4
v_call: TRBV7-6
clone_size: few
d_call: .
cdr3_nt: TGTGCCAGCAGCTTAGCAAGTGGGACAAGGGGGAATGAAAAACTGTTTTTT
cdr3_aa: CASSLASGTRGNEKLFF

j_call: TRBJ1-1
v_call: TRBV7-2
clone_size: few
d_call: .
cdr3_nt: TGTGCCAGCAGCTTAGCCCCAGGGTTGTTCTCGAACACTGAAGCTTTCTTT
cdr3_aa: CASSLAPGLFSNTEAFF

j_call: TRBJ1-2
v_call: TRBV19
clone_size: .
d_call: .
cdr3_nt: TGTGCCAGTCGGGTAACCGGGCTCTCGGACTATGGCTACACCTTT
cdr3_aa: CASRVTGLSDYGYTF

j_call: TRBJ2-1
v_call: TRBV27
clone_size: .
d_call: .
cdr3_nt: TGTGCCAGCAGTTTAGTAGCGATTGCCTACAATGAGCAGTTCTTC
cdr3_aa: CASSLVAIAYNEQFF

j_call: TRBJ2-5
v_call: TRBV7-8
clone_size: many
d_call: TRBD2
cdr3_nt: TGTGCCAGCACCGGGGGGGGCGGGGAGACCCAGTACTTC
cdr3_aa: CASTGGGGETQYF

j_call: TRBJ2-1
v_call: TRBV10-3
clone_size: .
d_call: .
cdr3_nt: TGTGCCATCAGTGAGAGGGATTACAATGAGCAGTTCTTC
cdr3_aa: CAISERDYNEQFF

j_call: TRBJ2-3
v_call: TRBV7-9
clone_size: .
d_call: .
cdr3_nt: TGTGCCAGCAGCTTTGGACTGACTAGCACAGATACGCAGTATTTT
cdr3_aa: CASSFGLTSTDTQYF

j_call: TRBJ1-1
v_call: TRBV27
clone_size: .
d_call: TRBD1
cdr3_nt: TGTGCCAGCGGGGACAGGCCGAACACTGAAGCTTTCTTT
cdr3_aa: CASGDRPNTEAFF

j_call: TRBJ1-2
v_call: TRBV5-4
clone_size: few
d_call: .
cdr3_nt: TGTGCCAGCAGCTTGGCCCTCGCGGGGGGGTTTGGCTACACCTTC
cdr3_aa: CASSLALAGGFGYTF

j_call: TRBJ2-2
v_call: TRBV19
clone_size: .
d_call: .
cdr3_nt: TGTGCCAGTAGTACCGGGATCACCGGGGAGCTGTTTTTT
cdr3_aa: CASSTGITGELFF

j_call: TRBJ2-5
v_call: TRBV7-9
clone_size: .
d_call: .
cdr3_nt: TGTGCCAGCAGCCCCGAAGGGACCCAGTACTTC
cdr3_aa: CASSPEGTQYF

j_call: TRBJ2-4
v_call: TRBV7-2
clone_size: .
d_call: .
cdr3_nt: TGTGCCAGCAGCTTAACAGACAGGGCCAAAAACATTCAGTACTTC
cdr3_aa: CASSLTDRAKNIQYF

j_call: TRBJ1-5
v_call: TRBV12-5
clone_size: few
d_call: .
cdr3_nt: TGTGCTAGTGGTTTGTCTGGGTCCGACCAGCCCCAGCATTTT
cdr3_aa: CASGLSGSDQPQHF

j_call: TRBJ1-5
v_call: TRBV12-5
clone_size: .
d_call: .
cdr3_nt: TGTGCTAGTGGTTTGGACAGCCCCTACCTTAGCAATCAGCCCCAGCATTTT
cdr3_aa: CASGLDSPYLSNQPQHF

j_call: TRBJ1-1
v_call: TRBV7-9
clone_size: .
d_call: .
cdr3_nt: TGTGCCAGCAGCTTAGAAAAGATACAGCGGACTGAAGCTTTCTTT
cdr3_aa: CASSLEKIQRTEAFF

j_call: TRBJ2-1
v_call: TRBV4-2
clone_size: .
d_call: .
cdr3_nt: TGTGCCAGCAGCCAAGTGTCCCCCGCAACAGTTGGGAACAATGAGCAGTTCTTC
cdr3_aa: CASSQVSPATVGNNEQFF

j_call: TRBJ2-1
v_call: TRBV9
clone_size: .
d_call: TRBD2
cdr3_nt: TGTGCCAGCAGCGTAGCGGCGGGGGGGTACAATGAGCAGTTCTTC
cdr3_aa: CASSVAAGGYNEQFF

j_call: TRBJ1-4
v_call: TRBV7-3
clone_size: many
d_call: .
cdr3_nt: TGTGCCAGCAGCTTACGACTTGGCGAAAAACTGTTTTTT
cdr3_aa: CASSLRLGEKLFF

j_call: TRBJ1-5
v_call: TRBV9
clone_size: few
d_call: TRBD1
cdr3_nt: TGTGCCAGCAGCGCCGGACAGGCCAATCAGCCCCAGCATTTT
cdr3_aa: CASSAGQANQPQHF

j_call: TRBJ2-1
v_call: TRBV19
clone_size: few
d_call: TRBD2
cdr3_nt: TGTGCCAGTACGGGACTAGCGGGGGGGAAGAGCTCCTACAATGAGCAGTTCTTC
cdr3_aa: CASTGLAGGKSSYNEQFF

j_call: TRBJ1-1
v_call: TRBV7-9
clone_size: .
d_call: TRBD1
cdr3_nt: TGTGCCAGCAGCTTAGAGGAGGGGGCGAATACTGAAGCTTTCTTT
cdr3_aa: CASSLEEGANTEAFF

j_call: TRBJ2-6
v_call: TRBV18
clone_size: once
d_call: TRBD1
cdr3_nt: TGTGCCAACCTACCGGGACAGGGCTTGGAGGCCAACGTCCTGACTTTC
cdr3_aa: CANLPGQGLEANVLTF

j_call: TRBJ2-5
v_call: TRBV27
clone_size: .
d_call: .
cdr3_nt: TGTGCCAGCAGTATACAGGGCCCAAAGCAAGAGACCCAGTACTTC
cdr3_aa: CASSIQGPKQETQYF

j_call: TRBJ1-5
v_call: TRBV28
clone_size: few
d_call: .
cdr3_nt: TGTGCCAGCAGGATAACAGGAAATAGCAATCAGCCCCAGCATTTT
cdr3_aa: CASRITGNSNQPQHF

j_call: TRBJ2-5
v_call: TRBV6-5
clone_size: .
d_call: .
cdr3_nt: TGTGCCAGCCAACAGTTGGGCCCAGAGGACTTCCAAGAGACCCAGTACTTC
cdr3_aa: CASQQLGPEDFQETQYF

j_call: TRBJ2-4
v_call: TRBV6-6
clone_size: few
d_call: TRBD1
cdr3_nt: TGTGCCAGCAGTTACTCTTTCCGGGACAGGGACAACATTCAGTACTTC
cdr3_aa: CASSYSFRDRDNIQYF

j_call: TRBJ2-5
v_call: TRBV6-2/TRBV6-3
clone_size: .
d_call: .
cdr3_nt: TGTGCCAGCAGTTACGGGACCTTTCAAGAGACCCAGTACTTC
cdr3_aa: CASSYGTFQETQYF

j_call: TRBJ2-1
v_call: TRBV7-9
clone_size: few
d_call: .
cdr3_nt: TGTGCCAGCAGCCAACCCACACAGAGTCACAATGAGCAGTTCTTC
cdr3_aa: CASSQPTQSHNEQFF

j_call: TRBJ1-4
v_call: TRBV12-3/TRBV12-4
clone_size: many
d_call: .
cdr3_nt: TGTGCCAGCCTTCGGGGGCCTGATGAAAAACTGTTTTTT
cdr3_aa: CASLRGPDEKLFF

j_call: TRBJ1-3
v_call: TRBV27
clone_size: few
d_call: .
cdr3_nt: TGTGCCAGCAGTAATCCCGGACAGCCTCGATTCCCCTCTGGAAACACCATATATTTT
cdr3_aa: CASSNPGQPRFPSGNTIYF

j_call: TRBJ1-5
v_call: TRBV6-2/TRBV6-3
clone_size: many
d_call: TRBD1
cdr3_nt: TGTGCCAGCAGGATGGGACAGCACAATCAGCCCCAGCATTTT
cdr3_aa: CASRMGQHNQPQHF

j_call: TRBJ2-1
v_call: TRBV7-9
clone_size: .
d_call: TRBD1
cdr3_nt: TGTGCCAGCAGCTCCACTGACAGGGTTGACAATGAGCAGTTCTTC
cdr3_aa: CASSSTDRVDNEQFF

j_call: TRBJ2-1
v_call: TRBV6-2/TRBV6-3
clone_size: .
d_call: .
cdr3_nt: TGTGCCAGCAGTTACATTAGGGGACGGTACAATGAGCAGTTCTTC
cdr3_aa: CASSYIRGRYNEQFF

j_call: TRBJ2-7
v_call: TRBV20-1
clone_size: few
d_call: .
cdr3_nt: TGCAGTGCTAGGAGGCAGGGAAAACAGGAGCAGTACTTC
cdr3_aa: CSARRQGKQEQYF

j_call: TRBJ2-1
v_call: TRBV27
clone_size: many
d_call: .
cdr3_nt: TGTGCCAGCAAATTTGGAGGGGGCCACAATGAGCAGTTCTTC
cdr3_aa: CASKFGGGHNEQFF

j_call: TRBJ1-5
v_call: TRBV7-6
clone_size: .
d_call: .
cdr3_nt: TGTGCCAGCAGCTTAGGGGACCAGGGCAGTCCTAATCAGCCCCAGCATTTT
cdr3_aa: CASSLGDQGSPNQPQHF

j_call: TRBJ2-1
v_call: TRBV29-1
clone_size: .
d_call: .
cdr3_nt: TGCAGCGTTGAGACCCACCCGGGAGAAATAATCTCCTACAATGAGCAGTTCTTC
cdr3_aa: CSVETHPGEIISYNEQFF

j_call: TRBJ1-6
v_call: TRBV19
clone_size: few
d_call: TRBD1
cdr3_nt: TGTGCCAGTAGTATTGGGGACAGAGGGCCACCCCTCCACTTT
cdr3_aa: CASSIGDRGPPLHF

j_call: TRBJ2-2
v_call: TRBV27
clone_size: few
d_call: .
cdr3_nt: TGTGCCATACAGGGGAACACCGGGGAGCTGTTTTTT
cdr3_aa: CAIQGNTGELFF

j_call: TRBJ2-2
v_call: TRBV15
clone_size: .
d_call: TRBD2
cdr3_nt: TGTGCCACCAGCCGTGGACTAGGGGCGGGCACCGGGGAGCTGTTTTTT
cdr3_aa: CATSRGLGAGTGELFF

j_call: TRBJ2-3
v_call: TRBV12-3/TRBV12-4
clone_size: few
d_call: .
cdr3_nt: TGTGCCAGCAGTTTCGGGCAGGGAGGTACAGATACGCAGTATTTT
cdr3_aa: CASSFGQGGTDTQYF

j_call: TRBJ1-1
v_call: TRBV2
clone_size: few
d_call: .
cdr3_nt: TGTGCCAGCAGTCCTCTGAGCAGGGGGAACACTGAAGCTTTCTTT
cdr3_aa: CASSPLSRGNTEAFF

j_call: TRBJ2-2
v_call: TRBV24-1
clone_size: few
d_call: TRBD1
cdr3_nt: TGTGCCACCAGTCCGAGACAGGGTTCCACCGGGGAGCTGTTTTTT
cdr3_aa: CATSPRQGSTGELFF

j_call: TRBJ2-3
v_call: TRBV12-3/TRBV12-4
clone_size: many
d_call: .
cdr3_nt: TGTGCCAGCAGTCAACTAGGCGCGGGAACAGATACGCAGTATTTT
cdr3_aa: CASSQLGAGTDTQYF

j_call: TRBJ1-1
v_call: TRBV19
clone_size: few
d_call: .
cdr3_nt: TGTGCCAGTAGTCCCGGGACTGCCGTTGAAGCTTTCTTT
cdr3_aa: CASSPGTAVEAFF

j_call: TRBJ2-3
v_call: TRBV7-2
clone_size: many
d_call: TRBD2
cdr3_nt: TGTGCCAGCAGCTTAGTCGGGGGGGATATAATAGGAGATACGCAGTATTTT
cdr3_aa: CASSLVGGDIIGDTQYF

j_call: TRBJ1-4
v_call: TRBV7-9
clone_size: few
d_call: .
cdr3_nt: TGTGCCAGCAGCCGACTTTACAGTGCAACTAATGAAAAACTGTTTTTT
cdr3_aa: CASSRLYSATNEKLFF

j_call: TRBJ2-5
v_call: TRBV6-5
clone_size: .
d_call: TRBD2
cdr3_nt: TGTGCCAGCAGTTACTCGACGACTAGCGGACAAGAGACCCAGTACTTC
cdr3_aa: CASSYSTTSGQETQYF

j_call: TRBJ1-1
v_call: TRBV7-6
clone_size: .
d_call: .
cdr3_nt: TGTGCCAGCAGCCCTCCCCAGGGAGACCCTGAAGCTTTCTTT
cdr3_aa: CASSPPQGDPEAFF

j_call: TRBJ2-3
v_call: TRBV4-1
clone_size: .
d_call: TRBD1
cdr3_nt: TGCGCCAGCAGCCAAGACCTCACAGGGGCGGGTTGGCAGTATTTT
cdr3_aa: CASSQDLTGAGWQYF

j_call: TRBJ2-1
v_call: TRBV29-1
clone_size: few
d_call: TRBD1
cdr3_nt: TGCAGCGTAGGACAGGGGAGATACAATGAGCAGTTCTTC
cdr3_aa: CSVGQGRYNEQFF

j_call: TRBJ1-4
v_call: TRBV6-6
clone_size: many
d_call: .
cdr3_nt: TGTGCCAGCAGCAGAGATACTAATGAAAAACTGTTTTTT
cdr3_aa: CASSRDTNEKLFF